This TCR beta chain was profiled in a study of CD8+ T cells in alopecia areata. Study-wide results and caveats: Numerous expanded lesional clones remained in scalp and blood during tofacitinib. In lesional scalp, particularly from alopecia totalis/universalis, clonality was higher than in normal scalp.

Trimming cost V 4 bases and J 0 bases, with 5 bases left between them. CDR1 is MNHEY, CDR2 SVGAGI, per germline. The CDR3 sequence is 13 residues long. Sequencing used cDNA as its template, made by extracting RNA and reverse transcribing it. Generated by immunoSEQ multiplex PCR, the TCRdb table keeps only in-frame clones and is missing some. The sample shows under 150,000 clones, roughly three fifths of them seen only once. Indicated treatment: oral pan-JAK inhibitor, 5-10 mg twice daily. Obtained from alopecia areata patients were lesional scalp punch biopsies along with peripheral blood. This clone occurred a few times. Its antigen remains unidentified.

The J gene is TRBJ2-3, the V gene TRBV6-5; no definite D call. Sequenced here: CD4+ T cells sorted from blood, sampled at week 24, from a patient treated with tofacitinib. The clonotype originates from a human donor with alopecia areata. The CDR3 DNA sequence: TGTGCCAGCAGTTTCATGAGCACAGATACGCAGTATTTT. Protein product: CASSFMSTDTQYF.